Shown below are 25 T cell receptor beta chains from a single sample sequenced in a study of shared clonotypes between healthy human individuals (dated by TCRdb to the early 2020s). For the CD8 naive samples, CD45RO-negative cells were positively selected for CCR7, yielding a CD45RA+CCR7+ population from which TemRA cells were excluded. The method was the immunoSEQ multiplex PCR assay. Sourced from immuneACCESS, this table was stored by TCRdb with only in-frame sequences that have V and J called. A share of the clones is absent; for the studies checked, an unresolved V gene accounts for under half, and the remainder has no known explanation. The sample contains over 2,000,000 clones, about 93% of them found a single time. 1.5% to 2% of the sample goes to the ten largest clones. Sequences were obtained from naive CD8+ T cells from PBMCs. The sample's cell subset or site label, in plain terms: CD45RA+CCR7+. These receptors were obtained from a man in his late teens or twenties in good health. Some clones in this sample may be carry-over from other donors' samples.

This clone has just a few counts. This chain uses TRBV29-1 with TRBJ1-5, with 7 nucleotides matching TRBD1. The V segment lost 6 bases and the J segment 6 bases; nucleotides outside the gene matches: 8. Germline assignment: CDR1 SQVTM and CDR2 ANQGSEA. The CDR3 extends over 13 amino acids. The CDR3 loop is CSVATGARQPQHF. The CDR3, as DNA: TGCAGCGTCGCTACAGGGGCGCGTCAGCCCCAGCATTTT.

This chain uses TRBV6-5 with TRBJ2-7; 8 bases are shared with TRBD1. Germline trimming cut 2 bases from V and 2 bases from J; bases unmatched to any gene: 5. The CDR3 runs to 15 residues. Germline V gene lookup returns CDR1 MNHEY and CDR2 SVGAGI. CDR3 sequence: CASSYLWDRTYEQYF. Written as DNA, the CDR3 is TGTGCCAGCAGTTACCTTTGGGACAGGACCTACGAGCAGTACTTC.

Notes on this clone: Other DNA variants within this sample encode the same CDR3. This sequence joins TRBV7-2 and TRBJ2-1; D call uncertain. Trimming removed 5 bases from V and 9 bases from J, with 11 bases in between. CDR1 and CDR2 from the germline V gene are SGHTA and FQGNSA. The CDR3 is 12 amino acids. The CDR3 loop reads CASSPRSVEQFF. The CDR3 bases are TGTGCCAGCAGCCCTCGGTCGGTTGAGCAGTTCTTC.

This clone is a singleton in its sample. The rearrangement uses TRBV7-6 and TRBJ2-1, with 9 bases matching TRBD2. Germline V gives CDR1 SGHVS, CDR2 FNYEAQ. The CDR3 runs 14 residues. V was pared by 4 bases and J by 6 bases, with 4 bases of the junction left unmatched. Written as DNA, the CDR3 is TGTGCCAGCAGCTCGGGGACTAGCCTCAATGAGCAGTTCTTC. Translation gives CASSSGTSLNEQFF.

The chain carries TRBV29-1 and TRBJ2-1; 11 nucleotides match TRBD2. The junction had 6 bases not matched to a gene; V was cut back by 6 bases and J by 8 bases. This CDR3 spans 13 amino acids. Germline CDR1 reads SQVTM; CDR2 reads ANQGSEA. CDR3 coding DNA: TGCAGCGTGACTAGCGGGACTATCTATGAGCAGTTCTTC. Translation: CSVTSGTIYEQFF.

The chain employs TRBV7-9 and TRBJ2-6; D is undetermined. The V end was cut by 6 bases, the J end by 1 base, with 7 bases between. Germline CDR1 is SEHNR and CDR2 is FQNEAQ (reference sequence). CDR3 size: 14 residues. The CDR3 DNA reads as TGTGCCAGCAGTACAGTATCTGGGGCCAACGTCCTGACTTTC. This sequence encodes CASSTVSGANVLTF.

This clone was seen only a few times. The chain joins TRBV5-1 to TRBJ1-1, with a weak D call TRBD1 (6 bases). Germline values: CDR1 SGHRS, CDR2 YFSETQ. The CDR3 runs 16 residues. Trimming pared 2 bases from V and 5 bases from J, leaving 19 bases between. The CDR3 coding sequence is TGCGCCAGCAGCTTTACAGGGATAGGAGGAAGGACTGAAGCTTTCTTT. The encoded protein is CASSFTGIGGRTEAFF. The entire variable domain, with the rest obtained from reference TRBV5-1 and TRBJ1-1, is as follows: KAGVTQTPRYLIKTRGQQVTLSCSPISGHRSVSWYQQTPGQGLQFLFEYFSETQRNKGNFPGRFSGRQFSNSRSEMNVSTLELGDSALYLCASSFTGIGGRTEAFFGQGTRLTVV.

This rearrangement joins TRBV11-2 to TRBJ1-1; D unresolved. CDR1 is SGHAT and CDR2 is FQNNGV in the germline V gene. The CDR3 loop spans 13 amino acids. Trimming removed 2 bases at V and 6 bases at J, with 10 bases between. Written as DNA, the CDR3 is TGTGCCAGCAGCTTATATGGAGGGCCTGAAGCTTTCTTT. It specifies CASSLYGGPEAFF.

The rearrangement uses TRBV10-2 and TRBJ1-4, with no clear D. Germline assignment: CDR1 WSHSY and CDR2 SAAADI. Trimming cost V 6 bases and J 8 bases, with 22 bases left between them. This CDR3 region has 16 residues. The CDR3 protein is CASRTGFSDLGEKLFF. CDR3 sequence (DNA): TGCGCCAGCAGAACCGGATTTAGCGACCTTGGGGAAAAACTGTTTTTT.

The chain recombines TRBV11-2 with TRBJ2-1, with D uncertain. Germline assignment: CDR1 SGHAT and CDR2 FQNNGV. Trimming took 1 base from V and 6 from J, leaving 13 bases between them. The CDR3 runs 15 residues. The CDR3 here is CASSLGFSLSNEQFF. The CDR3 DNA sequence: TGTGCCAGCAGCTTAGGATTCTCTCTTAGCAATGAGCAGTTCTTC.

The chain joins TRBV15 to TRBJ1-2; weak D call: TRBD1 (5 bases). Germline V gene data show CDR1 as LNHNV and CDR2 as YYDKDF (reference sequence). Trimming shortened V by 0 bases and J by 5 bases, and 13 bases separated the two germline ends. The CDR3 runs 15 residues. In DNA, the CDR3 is TGTGCCACCAGCAGAGAGGGAGGGACGGCTTATGGCTACACCTTC. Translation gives CATSREGGTAYGYTF.

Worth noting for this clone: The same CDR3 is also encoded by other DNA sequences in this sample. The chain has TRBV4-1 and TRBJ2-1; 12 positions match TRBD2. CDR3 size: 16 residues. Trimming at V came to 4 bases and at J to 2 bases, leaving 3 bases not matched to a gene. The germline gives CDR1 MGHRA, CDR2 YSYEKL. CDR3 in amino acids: CASSPRTSGTYNEQFF. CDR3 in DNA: TGCGCCAGCAGCCCTCGGACTAGCGGGACCTACAATGAGCAGTTCTTC.

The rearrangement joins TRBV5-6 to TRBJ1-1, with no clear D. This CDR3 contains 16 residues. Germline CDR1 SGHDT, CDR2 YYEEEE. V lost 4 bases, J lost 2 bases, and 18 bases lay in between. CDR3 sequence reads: CASSMKMGYLNTEAFF. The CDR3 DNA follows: TGTGCCAGCAGCATGAAGATGGGGTACCTAAACACTGAAGCTTTCTTT.

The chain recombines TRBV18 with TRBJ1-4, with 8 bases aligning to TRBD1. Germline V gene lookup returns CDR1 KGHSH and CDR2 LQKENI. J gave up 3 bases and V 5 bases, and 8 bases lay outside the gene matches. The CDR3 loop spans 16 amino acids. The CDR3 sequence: CASSASGGLANEKLFF. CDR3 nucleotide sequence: TGTGCCAGCTCAGCGTCAGGGGGCTTGGCTAATGAAAAACTGTTTTTT.

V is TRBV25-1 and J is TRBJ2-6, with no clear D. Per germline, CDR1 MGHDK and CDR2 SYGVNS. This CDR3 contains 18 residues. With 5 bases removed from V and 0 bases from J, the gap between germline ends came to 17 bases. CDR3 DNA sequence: TGTGCCAGCAGTCGAATCGGGCAAGAAGCCTCTGGGGCCAACGTCCTGACTTTC. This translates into CASSRIGQEASGANVLTF.

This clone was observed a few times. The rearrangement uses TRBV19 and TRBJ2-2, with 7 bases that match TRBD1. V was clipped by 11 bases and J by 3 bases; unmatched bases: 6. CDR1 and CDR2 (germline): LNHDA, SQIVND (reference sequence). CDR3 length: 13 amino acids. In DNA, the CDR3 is TGTGCCGCCCGGGACAGACACACCGGGGAGCTGTTTTTT. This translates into CAARDRHTGELFF.

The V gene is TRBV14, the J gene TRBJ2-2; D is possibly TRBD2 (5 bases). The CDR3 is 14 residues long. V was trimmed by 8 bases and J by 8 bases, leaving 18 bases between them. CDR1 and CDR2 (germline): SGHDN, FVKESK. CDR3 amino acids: CASGEGLSPGELFF. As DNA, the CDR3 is TGTGCCAGCGGCGAAGGACTGAGCCCGGGGGAGCTGTTTTTT.

The DNA of the CDR3 is TGCGCCAGCAGCTTGGCCTTGTATGACTACGAGCAGTACTTC. Its protein is CASSLALYDYEQYF. This chain links TRBV5-1 with TRBJ2-7; D call uncertain. Trimming cost V 0 bases and J 3 bases, with 10 bases left between them. CDR3 size: 14 residues. Germline values: CDR1 SGHRS, CDR2 YFSETQ.

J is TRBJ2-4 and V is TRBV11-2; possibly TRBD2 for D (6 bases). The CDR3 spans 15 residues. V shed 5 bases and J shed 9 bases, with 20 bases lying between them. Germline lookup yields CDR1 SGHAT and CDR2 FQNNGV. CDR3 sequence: CASSAGRGSKGIQYF. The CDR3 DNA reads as TGTGCCAGCAGCGCGGGGCGGGGCTCCAAAGGCATTCAGTACTTC.

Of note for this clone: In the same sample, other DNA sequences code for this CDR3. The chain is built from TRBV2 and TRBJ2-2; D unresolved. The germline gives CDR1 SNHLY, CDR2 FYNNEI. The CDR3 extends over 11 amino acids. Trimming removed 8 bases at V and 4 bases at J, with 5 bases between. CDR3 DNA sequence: TGTGCCAGCTCTCCCACCGGGGAGCTGTTTTTT. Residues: CASSPTGELFF.

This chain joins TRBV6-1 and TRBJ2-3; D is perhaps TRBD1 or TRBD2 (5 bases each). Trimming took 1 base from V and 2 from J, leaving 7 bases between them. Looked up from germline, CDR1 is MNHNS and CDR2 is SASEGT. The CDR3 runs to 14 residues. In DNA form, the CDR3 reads TGTGCCAGCAGTGAAGGGGGACCCACAGATACGCAGTATTTT. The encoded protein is CASSEGGPTDTQYF.

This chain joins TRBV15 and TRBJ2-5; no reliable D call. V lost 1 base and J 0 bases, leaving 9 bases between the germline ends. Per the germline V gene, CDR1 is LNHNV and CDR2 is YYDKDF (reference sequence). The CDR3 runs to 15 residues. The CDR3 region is CATSRVRSNQETQYF. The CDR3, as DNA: TGTGCCACCAGCAGAGTTCGCTCGAACCAAGAGACCCAGTACTTC.

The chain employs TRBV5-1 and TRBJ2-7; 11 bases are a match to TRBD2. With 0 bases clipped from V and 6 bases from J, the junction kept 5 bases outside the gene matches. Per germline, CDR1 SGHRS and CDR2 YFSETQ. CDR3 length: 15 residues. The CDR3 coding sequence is TGCGCCAGCAGCTTGGAAGGGCTAGCGGGAGGCGAGCAGTACTTC. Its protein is CASSLEGLAGGEQYF.

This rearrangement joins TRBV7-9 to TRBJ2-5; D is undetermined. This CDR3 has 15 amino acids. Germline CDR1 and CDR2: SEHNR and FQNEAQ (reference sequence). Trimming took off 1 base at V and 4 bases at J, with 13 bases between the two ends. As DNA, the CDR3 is TGTGCCAGCAGCTTAGGCTATGGCCCTCCAGAGACCCAGTACTTC. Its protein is CASSLGYGPPETQYF. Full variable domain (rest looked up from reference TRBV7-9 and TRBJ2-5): DTGVSQNPRHKITKRGQNVTFRCDPISEHNRLYWYRQTLGQGPEFLTYFQNEAQLEKSRLLSDRFSAERPKGSFSTLEIQRTEQGDSAMYLCASSLGYGPPETQYFGPGTRLLVL.

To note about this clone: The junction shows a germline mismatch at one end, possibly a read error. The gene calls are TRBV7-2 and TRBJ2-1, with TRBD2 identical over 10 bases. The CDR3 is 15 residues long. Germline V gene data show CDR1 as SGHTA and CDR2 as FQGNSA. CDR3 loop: CASSLAGAAYNEQFF. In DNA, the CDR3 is TGTGCCAGCAGCCTAGCGGGAGCGGCCTACAATGAGCAGTTCTTC.